This entry features one T cell receptor (beta chain) sequence. Antigen unknown. The sample is drawn from a study of OX40 agonist ivuxolimab in advanced cancers. This CDR3 spans 17 amino acids. V trimming: 2 bases; J trimming: 0 bases; junction bases outside the gene matches: 4. Per the germline V gene, CDR1 is LNHDA and CDR2 is SQIVND (reference sequence). Repertoires were generated with immunoSEQ multiplex PCR, while TCRdb's copy carries only in-frame clones and drops some. The sample lists approximately 70,000 clones, around 90% occurring once. Findings and caveats of the study: CD8+ T cells were the subset that, on average, had more expanded clones than CD4+.

The sample was CD4+ or CD8+ T cells sorted from blood, taken in a trial of the OX40 agonist ivuxolimab. The clonotype was recovered from an adult with an advanced solid tumor such as melanoma, head and neck, liver or kidney cancer. This chain connects TRBV19 to TRBJ2-1; 10 nucleotides line up with TRBD2. As DNA, the CDR3 is TGTGCCAGTAGTATAACTAGCGGGATGTTCTCCTACAATGAGCAGTTCTTC. It specifies CASSITSGMFSYNEQFF. The full variable domain, in which reference TRBV19 and TRBJ2-1 provide the parts outside the CDR3, is DGGITQSPKYLFRKEGQNVTLSCEQNLNHDAMYWYRQDPGQGLRLIYYSQIVNDFQKGDIAEGYSVSREKKESFPLTVTSAQKNPTAFYLCASSITSGMFSYNEQFFGPGTRLTVL.